The 20 T cell receptor beta chains below come from one sample, sequenced in a study of blood T cells in healthy people across ages. With a J-beta primer mix and a sample-barcoded 5' primer, a second PCR ran roughly 6 to 11 cycles. From the 5' RACE reads, TCRdb called clonotypes with MiXCR, one entry per CDR3 protein. The sample gives a few hundred thousand distinct CDR3 sequences, around a quarter of which show up once; approximately 3.7% is in the top ten. This sample was shared with a second study, whose subject was T cells of mothers and their children.

The material sequenced was blood. All receptors derive from a boy aged 2 to 10 in good health.

The rearrangement uses TRBV5-1 and TRBJ2-7; D may be TRBD1 (5 bases). There are 14 residues in the CDR3. Germline values: CDR1 SGHRS, CDR2 YFSETQ. Trimming cost V 3 bases and J 5 bases, with 15 bases left between them. In nucleotides, the CDR3 is TGCGCCAGCAGCTATGGGGCCCAGTCCAACGAGCAGTACTTC. Encoded protein: CASSYGAQSNEQYF.

In this sample, this clonotype turned up once. This chain uses TRBV2 with TRBJ2-2; TRBD1 is a possible D gene (5 bases). The CDR3 consists of 15 residues. CDR1 and CDR2 from the germline V gene are SNHLY and FYNNEI. Trimming left V 8 bases short and J 0 bases short, with 13 bases between. CDR3 in DNA: TGTGCCAGCGGCCCACAGGCGTCGAACACCGGGGAGCTGTTTTTT. Protein sequence: CASGPQASNTGELFF.

For the CDR3, the DNA is TGTGCCAGCAGGCCATCCCCGGTTGGGGGGCTGAACACTGAAGCTTTCTTT. Amino acid sequence: CASRPSPVGGLNTEAFF. The gene calls are TRBV6-1 and TRBJ1-1; D perhaps matches TRBD1 (6 bases). Germline assignment: CDR1 MNHNS and CDR2 SASEGT. Trimming removed 6 bases at V and 0 bases at J, with 20 bases between. The CDR3 totals 17 residues.

V is TRBV20-1 and J is TRBJ1-2; 8 nucleotides line up with TRBD1. This CDR3 contains 15 residues. Per germline, CDR1 DFQATT and CDR2 SNEGSKA (reference sequence). Trimming took 5 bases from V and 5 from J; bases not matched to a gene: 13. CDR3 sequence reads: CSAGKGQGGEYGYTF. In DNA, the CDR3 is TGCAGTGCTGGGAAAGGACAGGGAGGAGAGTATGGCTACACCTTC.

CDR3 region: CASSFGVAAYNEQFF. For the CDR3, the DNA is TGTGCCAGCAGCTTTGGGGTAGCGGCTTACAATGAGCAGTTCTTC. The chain employs TRBV7-3 and TRBJ2-1; a possible D gene is TRBD2 (6 bases). V dropped 3 bases and J dropped 4 bases, with 13 bases sitting between them. Germline loops: CDR1 SGHTA, CDR2 FQGTGA. CDR3 length: 15 residues.

The table lists this clonotype with a few counts. J is TRBJ2-3 and V is TRBV9; D is possibly TRBD2 (6 bases). The CDR3 is 13 amino acids. Looked up from germline, CDR1 is SGDLS and CDR2 is YYNGEE. With 4 bases removed from V and 5 bases from J, the gap between germline ends came to 11 bases. The chain's CDR3 is CASSPRLVDTQYF. DNA of the CDR3: TGTGCCAGCAGCCCCCGACTAGTAGATACGCAGTATTTT.

This clonotype was detected ten times or more. V is TRBV7-8 and J is TRBJ2-1, with a tentative D call TRBD1 (6 bases). CDR1 and CDR2 from the germline V gene are SGHVS and FQNEAQ. V lost 1 base and J 0 bases, leaving 10 bases between the germline ends. There are 16 residues in the CDR3. CDR3 residues: CASSLVQGSSYNEQFF. DNA of the CDR3: TGTGCCAGCAGCTTAGTGCAGGGGAGCTCCTACAATGAGCAGTTCTTC. Using reference TRBV7-8 and TRBJ2-1 for the parts outside the CDR3, the full variable domain is GAGVSQSPRYKVAKRGQDVALRCDPISGHVSLFWYQQALGQGPEFLTYFQNEAQLDKSGLPSDRFFAERPEGSVSTLKIQRTQQEDSAVYLCASSLVQGSSYNEQFFGPGTRLTVL.

The chain uses TRBV12-3 or TRBV12-4 and TRBJ2-7, with 12 bases that match TRBD2. With V trimmed by 10 bases and J by 3 bases, 7 bases remained unmatched. The CDR3 covers 14 residues. CDR3 loop: CATATSGGIYEQYF. The CDR3 coding sequence is TGTGCCACCGCGACTAGCGGGGGTATCTACGAGCAGTACTTC.

The rearrangement links TRBV12-3 or TRBV12-4 to TRBJ1-5; tentatively, D is TRBD1 (6 bases). Trimming removed 5 bases at V and 7 bases at J, with 12 bases between. The CDR3 is 13 residues long. CDR3 coding DNA: TGTGCCAGCAGTCTGGGGGGACACCAGCCCCAGCATTTT. This codes for CASSLGGHQPQHF.

CDR3 coding DNA: TGTGCCAGCCAAGGGGTCCAAGAGACCCAGTACTTC. This sequence encodes CASQGVQETQYF. V gene TRBV12-3 or TRBV12-4 combines with J gene TRBJ2-5, with D perhaps matching TRBD1 (5 bases). The CDR3 has 12 residues. Trimming cost V 8 bases and J 1 base, with 8 bases left between them.

CDR3 bases: TGTGCCATCAGGGTCTCTGCGAACACTGAAGCTTTCTTT. This sequence encodes CAIRVSANTEAFF. The V and J genes are TRBV10-3 and TRBJ1-1; D is undetermined. V lost 6 bases to trimming and J lost 1 base, with 9 bases between them. Looked up from germline, CDR1 is ENHRY and CDR2 is SYGVKD. The CDR3 runs 13 residues.

This clonotype was seen repeatedly, ten times or more. The chain has TRBV5-1 and TRBJ1-4; D gene unclear. V was shortened by 1 base and J by 0 bases, with 4 bases between the two germline ends. CDR3 length equals 14 residues. From germline, CDR1 is SGHRS and CDR2 YFSETQ. This chain's CDR3 is CASSLTTTNEKLFF. The DNA for the CDR3 is TGCGCCAGCAGCTTGACAACAACTAATGAAAAACTGTTTTTT.

In the case of this clonotype: Compared with germline, one end of the junction differs, possibly owing to a read error. V is TRBV3-1 and J is TRBJ2-1, with 8 bases aligning to TRBD1. The germline CDR1 and CDR2 sequences are LGHDT and YNNKEL (reference sequence). This CDR3 contains 18 residues. The CDR3 nucleotides are TGTGCCAGCAGCCAAGATGAAATCAGGGGGCTCTCCAACAATGAGCAGTTCTTC. Protein product: CASSQDEIRGLSNNEQFF.

V and J are TRBV11-2 and TRBJ2-5; 8 nucleotides align to TRBD1. V shed 3 bases, J shed 5 bases, and the junction held 5 bases outside the gene matches. The CDR3 loop spans 14 amino acids. The germline V gene has CDR1 SGHAT and CDR2 FQNNGV. The chain's CDR3 is CASSFGQGLETQYF. CDR3 nucleotides: TGTGCCAGCAGCTTTGGACAGGGCTTGGAGACCCAGTACTTC.

This clonotype was seen a handful of times. This rearrangement joins TRBV10-3 to TRBJ2-7; D is unclear. Per the germline V gene, CDR1 is ENHRY and CDR2 is SYGVKD. This CDR3 is built from 11 residues. Trimming pared 1 base from V and 3 bases from J, leaving 1 base between. CDR3: CAISEYYEQYF. For the CDR3, the DNA is TGTGCCATCAGTGAGTACTACGAGCAGTACTTC.

In regard to this clonotype: Compared with germline, one end of the junction differs, possibly owing to a read error. CDR3: CASREGSTDAQYF. The CDR3 nucleotides are TGTGCCAGCAGAGAGGGAAGCACAGATGCGCAGTATTTT. The V gene is TRBV12-3 or TRBV12-4, the J gene TRBJ2-3; TRBD2 might be the D (5 bases). CDR3 length: 13 amino acids.

A few counts support this clonotype. The CDR3 DNA is TGTGCCAGCAGGGGGACGCAAGGCCCCTACGAGCAGTACTTC. Residues: CASRGTQGPYEQYF. The gene calls are TRBV28 and TRBJ2-7; D possibly uses TRBD1 or TRBD2 (5 bases each). V was cut by 6 bases and J by 2 bases, with 14 bases left in between. This CDR3 is built from 14 residues. In germline, CDR1 is MDHEN, CDR2 SYDVKM.

V and J are TRBV29-1 and TRBJ1-2; D possibly corresponds to TRBD1 (6 bases). The CDR3 extends over 13 amino acids. Germline CDR1 SQVTM, CDR2 ANQGSEA. V was shortened by 4 bases and J by 2 bases, with 11 bases between the two germline ends. CDR3 residues: CSVGEGGNYGYTF. Written as DNA, the CDR3 is TGCAGCGTTGGGGAAGGGGGGAACTATGGCTACACCTTC.

This clonotype was counted a few times. CDR3 nucleotides: TGCGCCAGCAGCTTAAATGAGTTGCAGGGGCGGTATTTT. Translated: CASSLNELQGRYF. The J gene is TRBJ2-3, the V gene TRBV5-1; the D gene is possibly TRBD1 (6 bases). The CDR3 spans 13 residues. Trimming shortened V by 2 bases and J by 14 bases, and 18 bases separated the two germline ends. Germline V gene lookup returns CDR1 SGHRS and CDR2 YFSETQ.

The chain couples TRBV7-2 to TRBJ2-1, with TRBD2 as a possible D gene (5 bases). The end of the DNA is better explained by TRBJ2-7, so the J call may be wrong. Germline assignment: CDR1 SGHTA and CDR2 FQGNSA. The CDR3 has 16 amino acids. This chain's CDR3 is CASIWLGRGGSYEQYF. CDR3 nucleotide sequence: TGTGCCAGCATATGGCTTGGGCGCGGAGGATCCTACGAGCAGTACTTC.